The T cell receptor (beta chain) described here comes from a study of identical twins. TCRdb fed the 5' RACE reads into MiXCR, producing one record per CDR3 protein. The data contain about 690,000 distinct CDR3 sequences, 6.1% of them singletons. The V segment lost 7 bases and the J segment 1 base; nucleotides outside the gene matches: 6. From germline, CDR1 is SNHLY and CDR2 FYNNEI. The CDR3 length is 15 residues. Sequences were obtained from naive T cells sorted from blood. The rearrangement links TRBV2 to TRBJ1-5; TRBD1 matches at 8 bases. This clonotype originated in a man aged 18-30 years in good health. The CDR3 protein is CASTTGAWSNQPQHF. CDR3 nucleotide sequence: TGTGCCAGCACGACAGGGGCATGGAGCAATCAGCCCCAGCATTTT.